The 26 T cell receptor beta chains below were found in one sample sequenced in a study of T cells after yellow fever vaccination. A single record per CDR3 protein comes from TCRdb applying MiXCR to the 5' RACE reads. The sample has around 70,000 distinct CDR3 sequences, more than 5.5% seen once. Sample: CD8+ T cells sorted from PBMCs, taken around 5 days after the first yellow fever vaccination. These receptor sequences come from a man aged 18 to 35 who received the YFV17D yellow fever vaccine.

This clonotype was observed many times. The V call is TRBV9, the J call TRBJ2-3; tentatively, D is TRBD1 (5 bases). The V gene's germline CDR1 is SGDLS and CDR2 YYNGEE. V was clipped by 0 bases and J by 2 bases, with 13 bases between them. This CDR3 is built from 16 residues. The CDR3 sequence is CASSVDGAGITDTQYF. The CDR3 DNA is TGTGCCAGCAGCGTAGATGGGGCAGGCATCACAGATACGCAGTATTTT.

The chain has TRBV1 and TRBJ2-5; the D call TRBD1 from the table was never checked on the DNA. TRBV1 corresponds to a pseudogene. The CDR3 extends over 16 amino acids. CDR3 in amino acids: CTSSQDNPGQVGTQYF. The CDR3 DNA reads as TGCACCAGCAGCCAAGACAATCCCGGCCAAGTGGGGACCCAGTACTTC.

V and J are TRBV19 and TRBJ2-3; D possibly corresponds to TRBD1 (6 bases). The germline gives CDR1 LNHDA, CDR2 SQIVND (reference sequence). V lost 8 bases to trimming and J lost 3 bases, with 18 bases between them. CDR3 length equals 15 residues. The CDR3 nucleotides read TGTGCCAGTCAAAAGGTGGGGGCTCAGACAGATACGCAGTATTTT. Protein product: CASQKVGAQTDTQYF.

This clonotype was found many times. The V and J genes are TRBV7-2 and TRBJ1-4, with no clear D. Looked up from germline, CDR1 is SGHTA and CDR2 is FQGNSA. CDR3 length equals 13 residues. Trimming took off 1 base at V and 10 bases at J, with 10 bases between the two ends. The CDR3 region has the DNA TGTGCCAGCAGCTTAGGGTTAGAGGGAAAACTGTTTTTT. Protein: CASSLGLEGKLFF.

This clonotype was picked up many times. The chain couples TRBV9 to TRBJ2-6, with D perhaps assigned TRBD1 or TRBD2 (5 bases each). The CDR3 length is 12 residues. CDR1 SGDLS and CDR2 YYNGEE come from the germline V gene. V was pared by 7 bases and J by 4 bases, with 6 bases between. In nucleotides, the CDR3 is TGTGCCAGCGAGGGGGGGGCCAACGTCCTGACTTTC. Protein sequence: CASEGGANVLTF.

Only a few counts were recorded for this clonotype. The J gene is TRBJ2-1, the V gene TRBV5-4; 7 nucleotides align to TRBD2. Germline lookup yields CDR1 SGHNT and CDR2 YYREEE (reference sequence). Unmatched junction bases numbered 9, after V lost 4 bases and J lost 2 bases. The CDR3 is 16 residues long. The CDR3 bases are TGTGCCAGCAGCCCAAGTGGACGGGGGGCCTACAATGAGCAGTTCTTC. Encoded protein: CASSPSGRGAYNEQFF.

This chain links TRBV7-9 with TRBJ1-1; D call uncertain. This CDR3 has 13 amino acids. Trimming shortened V by 7 bases and J by 1 base, and 10 bases separated the two germline ends. Per the germline V gene, CDR1 is SEHNR and CDR2 is FQNEAQ (reference sequence). The CDR3 sequence: CASTSPANTEAFF. CDR3 in DNA: TGTGCCAGCACCTCCCCGGCGAACACTGAAGCTTTCTTT.

At least ten counts were recorded for this clonotype. This sequence joins TRBV7-7 and TRBJ2-1; 7 bases are a match to TRBD1. J gave up 4 bases and V 5 bases, and 11 bases lay outside the gene matches. In germline, CDR1 is SSHAT, CDR2 FNYEAQ (reference sequence). The CDR3 loop spans 16 amino acids. The CDR3 spells CASSQGVGFGYNEQFF. In DNA form, the CDR3 reads TGTGCCAGCAGCCAGGGGGTTGGGTTTGGGTACAATGAGCAGTTCTTC.

This clonotype showed up many times. In DNA, the CDR3 is TGTGCCAGCAGTGATACAGGGAACCATCAGCCCCAGCATTTT. Translation: CASSDTGNHQPQHF. The rearrangement links TRBV25-1 to TRBJ1-5; D might be TRBD1 (6 bases). The CDR3 has 14 residues. V lost 3 bases and J lost 5, with 11 bases in between. Germline V CDR1 and CDR2: MGHDK, SYGVNS.

The chain joins TRBV7-9 to TRBJ2-1, with TRBD2 as a possible D gene (7 bases). The ends were cut back, 5 bases at V and 3 bases at J, with 17 bases in the middle. The germline V gene encodes CDR1 SEHNR and CDR2 FQNEAQ (reference sequence). This CDR3 region has 16 residues. In DNA, the CDR3 is TGTGCCAGCAGCCCATGGGGGGGGGCGGTCTACAATGAGCAGTTCTTC. This sequence encodes CASSPWGGAVYNEQFF.

In this sample, this clonotype turned up a few times. The chain carries TRBV28 and TRBJ2-3; possibly TRBD1 or TRBD2 for D (6 bases each). Trimming removed 8 bases at V and 0 bases at J, with 21 bases between. Germline loops: CDR1 MDHEN, CDR2 SYDVKM. The CDR3 has 17 residues. CDR3 loop: CASLGLGGLFSTDTQYF. The CDR3 DNA reads TGTGCCAGCCTCGGCCTAGGGGGGCTCTTTAGCACAGATACGCAGTATTTT.

This clonotype was seen many times. The chain employs TRBV10-3 and TRBJ2-5; 8 nucleotides align to TRBD1. CDR1 and CDR2 (germline): ENHRY, SYGVKD. The length of the CDR3 is 16 residues. Trimming cost V 0 bases and J 2 bases; bases outside gene matches: 5. The CDR3 DNA is TGTGCCATCAGTGAGTCTTTGGACAGGGCGCAAGAGACCCAGTACTTC. This sequence encodes CAISESLDRAQETQYF.

This clonotype was observed many times. The V call is TRBV29-1, the J call TRBJ1-1; no clear D. Germline CDR1 SQVTM, CDR2 ANQGSEA. Trimming stripped 6 bases from V and 4 bases from J, with 3 bases between. The CDR3 has 9 residues. Here the CDR3 DNA reads TGCAGCGTCGGCACTGAAGCTTTCTTT. Residues: CSVGTEAFF.

This clonotype was counted only a few times. The gene calls are TRBV4-3 and TRBJ2-3; D is perhaps TRBD1 (6 bases). CDR1 and CDR2 (germline): LGHNA, YSLEER. This CDR3 is 15 amino acids long. V was pared by 0 bases and J by 3 bases, with 10 bases between. The CDR3 is CASSQDEGTTDTQYF. In nucleotides, the CDR3 is TGCGCCAGCAGCCAAGATGAAGGGACAACAGATACGCAGTATTTT.

There are a few counts of this clonotype. V is TRBV12-3 or TRBV12-4 and J is TRBJ2-2, with TRBD2 as a possible D gene (6 bases). CDR3 size: 15 residues. Trimming stripped 5 bases from V and 2 bases from J, with 12 bases between. In nucleotides, the CDR3 is TGTGCCAGCAGTGAACGGGAGAGTAACACCGGGGAGCTGTTTTTT. Protein product: CASSERESNTGELFF.

This clonotype has only a few counts. The chain links TRBV12-5 to TRBJ2-3, with 12 bases aligning to TRBD2. This CDR3 region has 19 residues. Germline CDR1 and CDR2: LGHNT and FRNRAP. The V gene end was trimmed by 7 bases and the J gene end by 2 bases; junction bases not matched to a gene: 16. The chain's CDR3 is CASAPGLAGGRPHTDTQYF. The DNA for the CDR3 is TGTGCTAGTGCCCCAGGCCTAGCGGGGGGGCGCCCACACACAGATACGCAGTATTTT.

A few counts support this clonotype. This rearrangement joins TRBV20-1 to TRBJ1-1; no firm D call. The CDR3 totals 12 residues. Looked up from germline, CDR1 is DFQATT and CDR2 is SNEGSKA (reference sequence). With 6 bases removed from V and 2 bases from J, the gap between germline ends came to 10 bases. CDR3 loop: CSAPYSNTEAFF. The CDR3 nucleotides read TGCAGTGCCCCCTACTCAAACACTGAAGCTTTCTTT.

This clonotype has at least ten counts. The genes are TRBV7-9 and TRBJ1-1, with D unresolved. CDR1 is SEHNR, CDR2 FQNEAQ, per germline (reference sequence). This CDR3 comprises 16 residues. The V and J ends lost 0 bases and 0 bases respectively, with 11 bases between them. The CDR3 reads CASSLARADLNTEAFF. CDR3 sequence (DNA): TGTGCCAGCAGCTTAGCAAGGGCAGACTTGAACACTGAAGCTTTCTTT. Complete variable domain (other parts from reference TRBV7-9 and TRBJ1-1): DTGVSQNPRHKITKRGQNVTFRCDPISEHNRLYWYRQTLGQGPEFLTYFQNEAQLEKSRLLSDRFSAERPKGSFSTLEIQRTEQGDSAMYLCASSLARADLNTEAFFGQGTRLTVV.

This clonotype was found a few times. The V and J genes are TRBV5-1 and TRBJ2-7; tentative D call: TRBD2 (5 bases). Trimming stripped 0 bases from V and 2 bases from J, with 12 bases between. CDR1 and CDR2 from the germline V gene are SGHRS and YFSETQ. CDR3 size: 15 residues. This chain's CDR3 is CASSLAGNGAYEQYF. The CDR3 coding sequence is TGCGCCAGCAGCTTGGCCGGGAACGGCGCCTACGAGCAGTACTTC.

The rearrangement links TRBV6-2 or TRBV6-3 to TRBJ1-1, with unresolved D. CDR3 length: 10 residues. Germline assignment: CDR1 MNHEY and CDR2 SVGEGT. Between the trimmed V and J ends, which lost 8 bases and 3 bases, there was a span of 4 bases. CDR3 coding DNA: TGTGCCAGCGGGGACACTGAAGCTTTCTTT. Translation gives CASGDTEAFF.

This clonotype was counted ten times or more. This chain uses TRBV20-1 with TRBJ2-7; D tentatively fits TRBD1 or TRBD2 (6 bases each). V was shortened by 0 bases and J by 1 base, with 25 bases between the two germline ends. The CDR3 consists of 19 residues. Germline loops: CDR1 DFQATT, CDR2 SNEGSKA (reference sequence). CDR3 DNA: TGCAGTGCTAGAGATGGCCCGGACAGTCGGGGGCCTGTATCCTACGAGCAGTACGTC. Translating it yields CSARDGPDSRGPVSYEQYV.

The chain employs TRBV27 and TRBJ2-5; a weak D match, TRBD2 (5 bases). The V gene lost 0 bases and the J gene lost 5 bases, with 16 bases spanning the gap. The CDR3 length is 16 residues. Germline-derived CDR1 and CDR2 are MNHEY and SMNVEV (reference sequence). CDR3 amino acids: CASSLSTGLRWETQYF. The CDR3 DNA reads TGTGCCAGCAGTTTATCGACCGGACTCCGGTGGGAGACCCAGTACTTC.

The table lists this clonotype with a few counts. The rearrangement uses TRBV18 and TRBJ1-4; maybe TRBD1 (6 bases). CDR1 KGHSH and CDR2 LQKENI come from the germline V gene. The V gene lost 0 bases and the J gene lost 4 bases, with 9 bases spanning the gap. The CDR3 spans 15 residues. CDR3 residues: CASSPPNRDNEKLFF. For the CDR3, the DNA is TGTGCCAGCTCACCACCAAACAGGGATAATGAAAAACTGTTTTTT.

V is TRBV7-9 and J is TRBJ2-3; 8 bases line up with TRBD2. With V trimmed by 4 bases and J by 4 bases, 4 bases remained unmatched. Germline assignment: CDR1 SEHNR and CDR2 FQNEAQ (reference sequence). This CDR3 region has 14 residues. CDR3: CASSSGLEADTQYF. The CDR3 nucleotides are TGTGCCAGCAGCTCGGGACTAGAGGCAGATACGCAGTATTTT.

The CDR3 DNA reads as TGTGCCAGCAGCACCTTGACTAGCGGAAGCACAGATACGCAGTATTTT. Translation: CASSTLTSGSTDTQYF. This sequence joins TRBV5-6 and TRBJ2-3, with TRBD2 identical over 9 bases. V was clipped by 4 bases and J by 0 bases; unmatched bases: 6. There are 16 residues in the CDR3. The germline V gene has CDR1 SGHDT and CDR2 YYEEEE.

This clonotype was detected a few times. V usage is TRBV6-5 and J usage is TRBJ2-2; D remains ambiguous. CDR3 size: 13 residues. V gave up 2 bases and J gave up 2 bases, with 3 bases separating them. Per the germline V gene, CDR1 is MNHEY and CDR2 is SVGAGI. Written as DNA, the CDR3 is TGTGCCAGCAGTTACCATAACACCGGGGAGCTGTTTTTT. It translates to CASSYHNTGELFF.